This T cell receptor (beta chain) derives from a study of control samples from healthy donors and cancer patients. TCRdb's table, derived via immunoSEQ multiplex PCR, lists solely in-frame clones and lacks some. The data hold about 97,000 clones, with roughly 91% observed a single time. Trimming cost V 5 bases and J 6 bases; bases outside gene matches: 16. From germline, CDR1 is LNHDA and CDR2 SQIVND (reference sequence). CDR3 length equals 17 residues. The sequence came from a man aged 25 to 45 in good health. The V gene is TRBV19, the J gene TRBJ1-5, with 7 bases aligning to TRBD1. The sequencing sample was made of blood. CDR3 residues: CASSPRKDRYTSQPQHF. In DNA, the CDR3 is TGTGCCAGTAGTCCCAGGAAGGACAGGTACACTTCTCAGCCCCAGCATTTT. Variable domain in full (rest from reference TRBV19 and TRBJ1-5): DGGITQSPKYLFRKEGQNVTLSCEQNLNHDAMYWYRQDPGQGLRLIYYSQIVNDFQKGDIAEGYSVSREKKESFPLTVTSAQKNPTAFYLCASSPRKDRYTSQPQHFGDGTRLSIL.